The 12 T cell receptor beta chains listed next were all sequenced from one sample in a study of blood T cells in healthy people across ages. Primed by a sample-barcoded 5' primer and a J-beta primer mix, a second PCR proceeded for 7 to 11 cycles. TCRdb reprocessed the 5' RACE reads via MiXCR and lists one record per CDR3 protein. The sample has 1.5 million to 2 million distinct CDR3 sequences, 28% seen once. What was sequenced was blood. These TCRs come from a woman in her twenties or thirties in good health.

About this clonotype: A much larger clone sits a single nucleotide away, making a read error possible. The chain couples TRBV7-3 to TRBJ2-7; TRBD2 matches 8 bases. The end of the DNA aligns better with TRBJ2-5, so the J call may be wrong. From germline, CDR1 is SGHTA and CDR2 FQGTGA. This CDR3 contains 15 residues. CDR3 DNA sequence: TGTGCCAACAGCGGAACAGGGACTAGTGAGGAGACCCAGTACTTC. Its translation: CANSGTGTSEETQYF.

This clonotype was observed a few times. J is TRBJ2-1 and V is TRBV11-2; D not resolved. V was clipped by 4 bases and J by 2 bases, with 21 bases between them. This CDR3 spans 18 amino acids. Germline V lookup: CDR1 SGHAT, CDR2 FQNNGV. Here the CDR3 DNA reads TGTGCCAGCAGCTCTCCCTTAGGGTCTCTTAAAACCTACAATGAGCAGTTCTTC. Translation: CASSSPLGSLKTYNEQFF.

The chain combines TRBV4-3 with TRBJ2-1; D call uncertain. The germline CDR1 and CDR2 sequences are LGHNA and YSLEER. V was trimmed by 2 bases and J by 9 bases, leaving 17 bases between them. The CDR3 totals 15 residues. The CDR3 DNA sequence: TGCGCCAGCAGCCAAAGGGTGACCCGCGGAGCTGAGCAGTTCTTC. It yields the protein CASSQRVTRGAEQFF.

This chain connects TRBV29-1 to TRBJ2-1; 8 bases fit TRBD1. Germline CDR1 is SQVTM and CDR2 is ANQGSEA. Trimming removed 3 bases from V and 10 bases from J; junction bases left unmatched: 2. CDR3 size: 11 residues. CDR3 residues: CSVDRGPEQFF. DNA of the CDR3: TGCAGCGTTGACAGGGGGCCAGAGCAGTTCTTC.

The CDR3 sequence is CASSSPGQLVARATDTQYF. In DNA, the CDR3 is TGTGCCAGCAGCTCCCCGGGACAACTAGTAGCCCGAGCCACAGATACGCAGTATTTT. The V and J genes are TRBV7-9 and TRBJ2-3, with TRBD1 as a possible D gene (6 bases). V shed 4 bases and J shed 2 bases, with 25 bases lying between them. This CDR3 is built from 19 residues. CDR1 is SEHNR, CDR2 FQNEAQ, per germline (reference sequence).

This clonotype was picked up a small number of times. V and J are TRBV7-2 and TRBJ2-1; the D is unclear. This CDR3 has 14 amino acids. Germline V gene data show CDR1 as SGHTA and CDR2 as FQGNSA. V lost 1 base and J lost 10, with 14 bases in between. The CDR3 DNA sequence: TGTGCCAGCAGCTTAGATTATTCTAGAAACGAGCAGTTCTTC. Protein sequence: CASSLDYSRNEQFF.

The chain's CDR3 is CATGQSSTDTQYF. Here the CDR3 DNA reads TGTGCTACTGGGCAGTCAAGCACAGATACGCAGTATTTT. V gene TRBV12-5 combines with J gene TRBJ2-3; D remains ambiguous. The CDR3 is 13 residues long. V was clipped by 10 bases and J by 0 bases, with 11 bases between them. Germline V gene sequence: CDR1 LGHNT, CDR2 FRNRAP.

About this clonotype: Germline and junction disagree at one end, which may indicate a read error. The V and J genes are TRBV4-3 and TRBJ2-1, with 11 bases lining up with TRBD2. The germline V gene has CDR1 LGHNA and CDR2 YSLEER. The CDR3 sequence is 19 residues long. This CDR3 is CASSQDPTSGTSSHNEQFF. The CDR3 DNA reads TGCGCCAGCAGCCAAGATCCGACTAGCGGGACCAGCTCCCACAATGAGCAGTTCTTC.

This clonotype has a handful of counts. V gene TRBV6-2 or TRBV6-3 combines with J gene TRBJ2-6, with D perhaps TRBD1 (5 bases). CDR1 is MNHEY and CDR2 is SVGEGT in the germline V gene. The CDR3 sequence is 14 residues long. The V and J ends lost 8 bases and 2 bases respectively, with 10 bases between them. CDR3 coding DNA: TGTGCCAGCGCTCTGGGGCCTGGGGCCAACGTCCTGACTTTC. Residues: CASALGPGANVLTF.

The J gene is TRBJ2-7, the V gene TRBV12-3 or TRBV12-4, with TRBD2 as a possible D gene (6 bases). CDR3 length: 14 amino acids. Trimming took off 7 bases at V and 2 bases at J, with 15 bases between the two ends. Here the CDR3 reads CASTLKGGPYEQYF. The CDR3 DNA reads TGTGCCAGCACCCTCAAAGGAGGGCCCTACGAGCAGTACTTC.

This clonotype was seen more than once but under ten times. CDR3 sequence reads: CSASLDRGLSYEQYF. CDR3 in DNA: TGCAGTGCTAGCCTCGACAGGGGATTATCCTACGAGCAGTACTTC. The chain links TRBV20-1 to TRBJ2-7, with 8 bases identical to TRBD1. Per the germline V gene, CDR1 is DFQATT and CDR2 is SNEGSKA (reference sequence). CDR3 length equals 15 residues. V lost 3 bases to trimming and J lost 1 base; unmatched junction nucleotides: 8.

The CDR3, as DNA: TGTGCCAGCAGTGAAGGAGTGACTAGCGGCACCTACGAGCAGTACTTC. Protein product: CASSEGVTSGTYEQYF. The V gene is TRBV2, the J gene TRBJ2-7; the match to TRBD2 covers 9 bases. The V gene's germline CDR1 is SNHLY and CDR2 FYNNEI. V was clipped by 1 base and J by 2 bases; unmatched bases: 6. The CDR3 sequence is 16 residues long.